This T cell receptor (beta chain) was profiled in a study of spatial heterogeneity in lung cancer. Time point denoted: blood at routine non-recurrence follow-up after resection. With respect to this clonotype: The antigen remains unidentified.

TCRdb re-called the 5' RACE reads through MiXCR, storing one row per CDR3 protein. The sample lists around 41,000 distinct CDR3 sequences; 22% were seen once. Findings and caveats of the study: The study found ubiquitous expanded tumor TCRs in blood more at resection than follow-up.

CDR1 is SGHDN and CDR2 is FVKESK in the germline V gene. V lost 4 bases and J lost 5, with 17 bases in between. This CDR3 is 15 amino acids long. The chain is built from TRBV14 and TRBJ1-1, with a possible D match to TRBD1 (6 bases). The TCR originated in a female donor with early-stage non-small cell lung cancer. The sample here was PBMCs, taken at follow-up. The CDR3 nucleotides read TGTGCCAGCAGCCTACAGGGAATACACTTGACTGAAGCTTTCTTT. It encodes CASSLQGIHLTEAFF. Combining the CDR3 with reference TRBV14 and TRBJ1-1 gives the whole variable domain EAGVTQFPSHSVIEKGQTVTLRCDPISGHDNLYWYRRVMGKEIKFLLHFVKESKQDESGMPNNRFLAERTGGTYSTLKVQPAELEDSGVYFCASSLQGIHLTEAFFGQGTRLTVV.